Described below is a single T cell receptor (beta chain) sequence and its context. Its antigen is undetermined. Germline V gene sequence: CDR1 LGHNA, CDR2 YSLEER. V was trimmed by 0 bases and J by 2 bases, leaving 12 bases between them. This CDR3 is 16 amino acids long. TCRdb's copy holds only in-frame clones and misses some; the assay was immunoSEQ multiplex PCR. The sample lists around 2,100,000 clones; approximately 95% were seen once. Naive CD8 isolation took CD45RO-negative cells positively selected for CCR7 and excluded terminally differentiated effector memory CD45RA+ cells. This record belongs to a study of shared clonotypes between healthy human individuals. Study outcomes and limitations: Non-shared clonotypes were found to have lower generation probabilities than the clonotypes that were shared by all four of the sorted-subset donors. Rarefaction exposed incomplete sorted-subset sequencing despite large depth.

This TCR was recovered from a man between 18 and 35 years old in good health. The rearrangement uses TRBV4-3 and TRBJ2-3; maybe TRBD2 (6 bases). The specimen sequenced was naive CD8+ T cells sorted from blood. CDR3 protein: CASSQDPDYSTDTQYF. The CDR3 DNA sequence: TGCGCCAGCAGCCAAGATCCGGACTACTCCACAGATACGCAGTATTTT.